This T cell receptor beta chain derives from a study of blood T cell repertoires in COVID-19. Assay used: immunoSEQ multiplex PCR; TCRdb lists only in-frame clones, some missing. This sample has 350,000 to 450,000 clones, with more than 70% found just once. Germline CDR1 is SGHRS and CDR2 is YFSETQ. V lost 2 bases and J lost 4, with 6 bases in between. This CDR3 is built from 13 residues. The Seattle site enrolled patients during active infection and followed them longitudinally. The chain recombines TRBV5-1 with TRBJ1-4; tentative D call: TRBD1 (5 bases). The origin of this receptor is a woman between 55 and 75 years old with COVID-19, enrolled during active disease. Sequenced input: peripheral blood. For the CDR3, the DNA is TGCGCCAGCAGCTTTGACAGTAATGAAAAACTGTTTTTT. Its protein is CASSFDSNEKLFF.